The 28 T cell receptor beta chains reported below all come from one sample, sequenced in a study of shared clonotypes between healthy human individuals. CD8 cells regarded as naive lacked CD45RO, were positively chosen for CCR7, and omitted terminally differentiated effector memory CD45RA+ cells. The assay was immunoSEQ multiplex PCR, and TCRdb's table has in-frame clones only and misses some. This sample carries millions of clones, 93% of them seen once, and the ten largest clones take roughly 1.8%. The material sequenced was naive CD8+ T cells from PBMCs. Receptor source: a man aged 18 to 35 in good health. Some clones in this sample may be carry-over from other donors' samples.

The chain joins TRBV28 to TRBJ2-1; 10 bases are a match to TRBD2. V lost 2 bases and J lost 10; bases outside the gene matches: 11. CDR1 MDHEN and CDR2 SYDVKM come from the germline V gene. There are 16 residues in the CDR3. CDR3 loop: CASSLVGLAEVNEQFF. The CDR3 region has the DNA TGTGCCAGCAGTTTAGTCGGACTAGCGGAGGTCAACGAGCAGTTCTTC.

The chain combines TRBV7-9 with TRBJ1-2; tentative D call: TRBD1 (6 bases). V was clipped by 4 bases and J by 2 bases, with 17 bases between them. The germline CDR1 and CDR2 sequences are SEHNR and FQNEAQ (reference sequence). The CDR3 runs to 16 residues. CDR3 amino acids: CASSSGETGLNYGYTF. In DNA form, the CDR3 reads TGTGCCAGCAGCTCAGGGGAGACAGGCTTAAACTATGGCTACACCTTC.

The CDR3 nucleotides are TGTGCCAGCAGCCAAGAAGGGGGGGCGATGAACACTGAAGCTTTCTTT. This codes for CASSQEGGAMNTEAFF. This chain joins TRBV4-2 and TRBJ1-1, with TRBD1 as a possible D gene (6 bases). Germline CDR1 and CDR2: LGHNA and YNFKEQ. This CDR3 has 16 amino acids. Trimming stripped 0 bases from V and 0 bases from J, with 11 bases between.

This chain uses TRBV4-1 with TRBJ2-3, with TRBD2 as a possible D gene (6 bases). Trimming pared 2 bases from V and 2 bases from J, leaving 14 bases between. The V gene's germline CDR1 is MGHRA and CDR2 YSYEKL. CDR3 size: 16 residues. The CDR3 is CASSQFKSGPTDTQYF. In DNA form, the CDR3 reads TGCGCCAGCAGCCAATTTAAAAGCGGGCCCACAGATACGCAGTATTTT.

This rearrangement joins TRBV28 to TRBJ1-4, with D possibly TRBD1 on 5 matching bases. Trimming removed 4 bases from V and 4 bases from J, with 13 bases in between. Germline assignment: CDR1 MDHEN and CDR2 SYDVKM. There are 15 residues in the CDR3. The CDR3 nucleotides are TGTGCCAGCAGTTACCCCAGGGCGGGTAATGAAAAACTGTTTTTT. The encoded protein is CASSYPRAGNEKLFF.

This chain's CDR3 is CASSLLNGVEQYF. CDR3 in DNA: TGTGCCAGCAGCTTACTAAATGGGGTCGAGCAGTACTTC. The chain links TRBV5-6 to TRBJ2-7; D is ambiguous. Trimming pared 2 bases from V and 6 bases from J, leaving 12 bases between. The CDR3 runs 13 residues. In germline, CDR1 is SGHDT, CDR2 YYEEEE.

V gene TRBV9 combines with J gene TRBJ2-1, with D possibly TRBD1 on 6 matching bases. The CDR3 has 17 amino acids. V was shortened by 4 bases and J by 0 bases, with 17 bases between the two germline ends. CDR1 and CDR2 from the germline V gene are SGDLS and YYNGEE. CDR3: CASSSRDPRGSYNEQFF. The CDR3 DNA follows: TGTGCCAGCAGCAGCCGGGACCCCAGGGGCTCCTACAATGAGCAGTTCTTC.

The chain joins TRBV7-9 to TRBJ2-7; TRBD2 matches 9 bases. CDR3 size: 17 residues. CDR1 SEHNR and CDR2 FQNEAQ come from the germline V gene (reference sequence). Losses at the gene ends were 4 bases for V and 2 bases for J; bases not matched to a gene: 12. This CDR3 reads CASSSTQRAGGAYEQYF. CDR3 bases: TGTGCCAGCAGCTCCACCCAGCGAGCGGGAGGAGCCTACGAGCAGTACTTC.

This clone was detected only a few times. J is TRBJ1-1 and V is TRBV19, with D unresolved. The length of the CDR3 is 13 residues. V lost 5 bases and J 0 bases, leaving 7 bases between the germline ends. The germline gives CDR1 LNHDA, CDR2 SQIVND (reference sequence). CDR3 nucleotide sequence: TGTGCCAGTAGTGGGCAGATGAACACTGAAGCTTTCTTT. Translation: CASSGQMNTEAFF.

This chain uses TRBV4-1 with TRBJ2-5; 13 bases align to TRBD2. CDR3 length equals 17 residues. V was clipped by 5 bases and J by 3 bases; unmatched bases: 9. Germline V gives CDR1 MGHRA, CDR2 YSYEKL. The CDR3 sequence: CASSNPGTSGTEETQYF. CDR3 nucleotides: TGCGCCAGCAGCAACCCCGGGACTAGCGGGACCGAAGAGACCCAGTACTTC.

J is TRBJ2-3 and V is TRBV9; D call uncertain. The ends were cut back, 3 bases at V and 1 base at J, with 18 bases in the middle. This CDR3 is 17 amino acids long. The germline gives CDR1 SGDLS, CDR2 YYNGEE. CDR3 DNA sequence: TGTGCCAGCAGCGCGCACCTTACAGTCTCGGGCACAGATACGCAGTATTTT. Protein sequence: CASSAHLTVSGTDTQYF.

V gene TRBV27 combines with J gene TRBJ2-1, with a weak D call TRBD2 (5 bases). The V and J ends lost 5 bases and 3 bases respectively, with 17 bases between them. Germline V gene sequence: CDR1 MNHEY, CDR2 SMNVEV (reference sequence). The CDR3 covers 16 residues. The CDR3: CASSPLRVELYNEQFF. In nucleotides, the CDR3 is TGTGCCAGCAGTCCCCTGCGGGTGGAGCTCTACAATGAGCAGTTCTTC.

The chain has TRBV5-8 and TRBJ1-5; the D gene is possibly TRBD1 (6 bases). Germline assignment: CDR1 SGHTS and CDR2 YDEGEE. CDR3 length equals 15 residues. V lost 0 bases to trimming and J lost 6 bases, with 13 bases between them. Here the CDR3 DNA reads TGTGCCAGCAGCTTGGCTTCGGGGGCAGGTCAGCCCCAGCATTTT. As protein: CASSLASGAGQPQHF.

About this clone itself: Other DNA variants within this sample encode the same CDR3. V gene TRBV5-1 combines with J gene TRBJ1-1, with D perhaps TRBD1 (5 bases). V was pared by 3 bases and J by 1 base, with 10 bases between. The CDR3 extends over 14 amino acids. Germline values: CDR1 SGHRS, CDR2 YFSETQ. The CDR3 DNA sequence: TGCGCCAGCAGCTCGGGACGGTCGAACACTGAAGCTTTCTTT. Residues: CASSSGRSNTEAFF. The full variable domain, completed using reference TRBV5-1 and TRBJ1-1, is KAGVTQTPRYLIKTRGQQVTLSCSPISGHRSVSWYQQTPGQGLQFLFEYFSETQRNKGNFPGRFSGRQFSNSRSEMNVSTLELGDSALYLCASSSGRSNTEAFFGQGTRLTVV.

The CDR3, as DNA: TGTGCCTGGAGGTACGAAAACACCGGGGAGCTGTTTTTT. Translating gives CAWRYENTGELFF. V gene TRBV30 combines with J gene TRBJ2-2, with unresolved D. The length of the CDR3 is 13 residues. Per the germline V gene, CDR1 is GTSNPN and CDR2 is SVGIG (reference sequence). V lost 3 bases and J 2 bases, leaving 7 bases between the germline ends.

The V gene is TRBV25-1, the J gene TRBJ2-7, with 7 positions matching TRBD1. The germline V gene encodes CDR1 MGHDK and CDR2 SYGVNS. V dropped 3 bases and J dropped 3; count of bases not matched to a gene: 8. The CDR3 runs 15 residues. The CDR3 coding sequence is TGTGCCAGCAGTGACCCCGGACAGGTAGGCTACGAGCAGTACTTC. Translated, it gives CASSDPGQVGYEQYF.

The J gene is TRBJ2-3, the V gene TRBV7-9; TRBD2 matches 7 bases. The germline V gene has CDR1 SEHNR and CDR2 FQNEAQ (reference sequence). The CDR3 is made up of 17 amino acids. With V trimmed by 5 bases and J by 5 bases, 16 bases remained unmatched. CDR3 sequence: CASSPYGGAAGVDTQYF. The CDR3 coding sequence is TGTGCCAGCAGCCCATATGGGGGAGCCGCGGGAGTAGATACGCAGTATTTT. Complete variable domain (other parts from reference TRBV7-9 and TRBJ2-3): DTGVSQNPRHKITKRGQNVTFRCDPISEHNRLYWYRQTLGQGPEFLTYFQNEAQLEKSRLLSDRFSAERPKGSFSTLEIQRTEQGDSAMYLCASSPYGGAAGVDTQYFGPGTRLTVL.

This rearrangement joins TRBV5-1 to TRBJ2-6, with 8 bases lining up with TRBD1. The germline gives CDR1 SGHRS, CDR2 YFSETQ. V gave up 3 bases and J gave up 0 bases; unmatched junction bases: 5. This CDR3 has 17 amino acids. CDR3 loop: CASSSWDRISGANVLTF. The CDR3 DNA sequence: TGCGCCAGCAGCTCCTGGGACAGGATCTCTGGGGCCAACGTCCTGACTTTC.

CDR3 nucleotide sequence: TGTGCCAGCAGCTTGGACCCAGGGCTGGGCTCCTACGAGCAGTACTTC. It specifies CASSLDPGLGSYEQYF. The rearrangement links TRBV5-6 to TRBJ2-7; possibly TRBD1 for D (5 bases). V lost 0 bases to trimming and J lost 0 bases, with 13 bases between them. CDR3 length equals 16 residues. From germline, CDR1 is SGHDT and CDR2 YYEEEE.

The rearrangement uses TRBV12-5 and TRBJ1-5; tentatively, D is TRBD1 (5 bases). The CDR3 is made up of 21 amino acids. Trimming cost V 0 bases and J 2 bases, with 26 bases left between them. Germline V gene data show CDR1 as LGHNT and CDR2 as FRNRAP. CDR3 amino acids: CASGLVSTWDRQLVGNQPQHF. The CDR3 bases are TGTGCTAGTGGTTTGGTATCCACCTGGGACCGTCAACTAGTAGGCAATCAGCCCCAGCATTTT.

The V gene is TRBV12-5, the J gene TRBJ2-7; tentative D call: TRBD1 (5 bases). V was clipped by 3 bases and J by 3 bases, with 9 bases between them. This CDR3 has 13 residues. Germline CDR1 LGHNT, CDR2 FRNRAP. CDR3 loop: CASGLGHNYEQYF. CDR3 in DNA: TGTGCTAGTGGTTTAGGACATAACTACGAGCAGTACTTC.

This clone was observed a handful of times. Other nucleotide sequences from this sample produce the same CDR3. The rearrangement uses TRBV9 and TRBJ2-7; TRBD2 matches at 10 bases. The CDR3 extends over 14 amino acids. V was pared by 0 bases and J by 5 bases, with 2 bases of the junction left unmatched. Germline V gene lookup returns CDR1 SGDLS and CDR2 YYNGEE. The CDR3, as DNA: TGTGCCAGCAGCGTAGGGCTAGCGGGAGACGAGCAGTACTTC. Its translation: CASSVGLAGDEQYF. Variable domain in full (rest from reference TRBV9 and TRBJ2-7): DSGVTQTPKHLITATGQRVTLRCSPRSGDLSVYWYQQSLDQGLQFLIQYYNGEERAKGNILERFSAQQFPDLHSELNLSSLELGDSALYFCASSVGLAGDEQYFGPGTRLTVT.

V is TRBV27 and J is TRBJ2-6, with 10 bases that match TRBD1. With 5 bases clipped from V and 0 bases from J, the junction kept 7 bases outside the gene matches. From germline, CDR1 is MNHEY and CDR2 SMNVEV (reference sequence). The CDR3 runs to 18 residues. The CDR3 region is CASSQQTGGVSGANVLTF. In DNA form, the CDR3 reads TGTGCCAGCAGTCAGCAGACAGGGGGCGTCTCTGGGGCCAACGTCCTGACTTTC.

The chain couples TRBV19 to TRBJ1-1; D gene ambiguous. CDR1 LNHDA and CDR2 SQIVND come from the germline V gene (reference sequence). V lost 3 bases and J 4 bases, leaving 9 bases between the germline ends. This CDR3 comprises 13 residues. For the CDR3, the DNA is TGTGCCAGTAGTATGACCTCGGGCACTGAAGCTTTCTTT. It is translated as CASSMTSGTEAFF.

The gene calls are TRBV28 and TRBJ2-5; D unresolved. The J call is doubtful: the DNA matches TRBJ2-7 better. Germline CDR1 reads MDHEN; CDR2 reads SYDVKM. The length of the CDR3 is 11 residues. CDR3 region: CASSGLVEQYF. The CDR3 DNA reads TGTGCCAGCAGTGGATTGGTCGAGCAGTACTTC.

This rearrangement joins TRBV7-2 to TRBJ1-4; D is unresolved. Germline V gene data show CDR1 as SGHTA and CDR2 as FQGNSA. This CDR3 contains 19 residues. V was clipped by 1 base and J by 4 bases, with 22 bases between them. The CDR3 here is CASSLDLGSGGRYNEKLFF. The CDR3 DNA reads as TGTGCCAGCAGCTTAGACCTGGGGTCCGGAGGACGGTATAATGAAAAACTGTTTTTT.

The chain joins TRBV6-1 to TRBJ1-1; TRBD1 might be the D (6 bases). There are 15 residues in the CDR3. The V and J ends lost 7 bases and 2 bases respectively, with 17 bases between them. Germline lookup yields CDR1 MNHNS and CDR2 SASEGT. The CDR3 loop reads CASTGVRGRNTEAFF. The CDR3 bases are TGTGCCAGCACCGGGGTCAGGGGCAGAAACACTGAAGCTTTCTTT.

Comments on this clone: Other DNA sequences of this sample code for an identical CDR3. In DNA form, the CDR3 reads TGTGCCAGTAGTATCACAGGAAACCCATACAATGAGCAGTTCTTC. Protein: CASSITGNPYNEQFF. The V and J genes are TRBV19 and TRBJ2-1; TRBD1 is a possible D gene (5 bases). CDR3 length: 15 residues. V lost 3 bases to trimming and J lost 4 bases, with 13 bases between them. Looked up from germline, CDR1 is LNHDA and CDR2 is SQIVND (reference sequence).